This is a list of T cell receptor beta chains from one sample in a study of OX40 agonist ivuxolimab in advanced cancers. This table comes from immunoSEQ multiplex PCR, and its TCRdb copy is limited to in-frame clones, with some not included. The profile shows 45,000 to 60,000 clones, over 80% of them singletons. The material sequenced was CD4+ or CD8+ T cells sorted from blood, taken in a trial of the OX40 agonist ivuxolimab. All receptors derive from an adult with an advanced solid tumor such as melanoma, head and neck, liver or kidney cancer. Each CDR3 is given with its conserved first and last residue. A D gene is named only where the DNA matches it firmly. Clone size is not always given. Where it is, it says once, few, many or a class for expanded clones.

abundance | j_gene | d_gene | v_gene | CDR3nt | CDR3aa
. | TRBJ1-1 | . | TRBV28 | TGTGCCAGCAGTTTGTGGAGGCAGAACACTGAAGCTTTCTTT | CASSLWRQNTEAFF
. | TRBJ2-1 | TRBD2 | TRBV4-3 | TGCGCCAGCAGCCAGAGGACTAGCGGGAGCGGGTCCTACAATGAGCAGTTCTTC | CASSQRTSGSGSYNEQFF
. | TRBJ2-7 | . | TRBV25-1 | TGTGCCAGCAGTGGGTTCGGACGCGGGCCAGGCGAGCAGTACTTC | CASSGFGRGPGEQYF
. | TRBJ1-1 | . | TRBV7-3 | TGTGCCAGCAGCTTAACAGCCGATATGAACACTGAAGCTTTCTTT | CASSLTADMNTEAFF
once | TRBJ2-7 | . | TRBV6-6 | TGTGCCAGCAGTTACCAGGCTAGCGCCTCCTACGAGCAGTACTTC | CASSYQASASYEQYF
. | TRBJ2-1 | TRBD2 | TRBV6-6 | TGTGCCAGCAGTTACTTTGCTAGCGGGTCTACGAATGAGCAGTTCTTC | CASSYFASGSTNEQFF
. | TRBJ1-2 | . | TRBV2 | TGTGCCAGCAGCCAAACAGAAAACTATGGCTACACCTTC | CASSQTENYGYTF
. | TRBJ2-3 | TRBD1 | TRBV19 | TGTGCCAGTAGTATTGACAGGGTCGGGACAGATACGCAGTATTTT | CASSIDRVGTDTQYF
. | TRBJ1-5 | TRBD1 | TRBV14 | TGTGCCAGCAGCCCTACAGGGGGAAATCAGCCCCAGCATTTT | CASSPTGGNQPQHF
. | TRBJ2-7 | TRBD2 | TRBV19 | TGTGCCAGTAGTACCGGGACTAGCATTTACGAGCAGTACTTC | CASSTGTSIYEQYF
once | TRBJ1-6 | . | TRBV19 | TGTGCCAGTGGTGCGGACAGCCATAATTCACCCCTCCACTTT | CASGADSHNSPLHF
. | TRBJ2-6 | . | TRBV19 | TGTGCCAGTAGGAAGACAGGCCCTTCTGGGGCCAACGTCCTGACTTTC | CASRKTGPSGANVLTF
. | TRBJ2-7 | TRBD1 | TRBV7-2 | TGTGCCAGCAGCTTATCTTACAGGGGGCGAGGGTACGAGCAGTACTTC | CASSLSYRGRGYEQYF
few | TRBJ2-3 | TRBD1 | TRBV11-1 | TGTGCCAGCAGCTCGGGACAGAACAGCGCAGATACGCAGTATTTT | CASSSGQNSADTQYF
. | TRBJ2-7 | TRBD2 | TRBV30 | TGTGCCTGGGGCCGCGGGGGATCCTACGAGCAGTACTTC | CAWGRGGSYEQYF
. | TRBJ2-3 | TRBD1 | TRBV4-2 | TGTGCCAGCAGCCACGGGACAGGGGGACTAGGGACAGATACGCAGTATTTT | CASSHGTGGLGTDTQYF
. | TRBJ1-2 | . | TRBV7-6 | TGTGCCAGCAGCTTAGGGAAAGTCGGCTATGGCTACACCTTC | CASSLGKVGYGYTF
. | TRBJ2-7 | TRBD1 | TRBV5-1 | TGCGCCAGCAGCTTGGGTACGACAGGGACCTACGAGCAGTACTTC | CASSLGTTGTYEQYF
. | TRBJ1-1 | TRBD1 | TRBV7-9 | TGTGCCAGCAGCCCCGGGACAGGGGGCATTCTCACTGAAGCTTTCTTT | CASSPGTGGILTEAFF
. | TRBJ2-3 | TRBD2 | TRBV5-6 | TGTGCCAGCAGTTATCCCCGACTAGCGGGGTACGCTAGCACAGATACGCAGTATTTT | CASSYPRLAGYASTDTQYF
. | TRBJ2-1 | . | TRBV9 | TGTGCCAGCAGCGCACTAGCAAGCTCGGAGCAGTTCTTC | CASSALASSEQFF
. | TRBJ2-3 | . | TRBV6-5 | TGTGCCAGCAGTTACCGGACCCACACAGATACGCAGTATTTT | CASSYRTHTDTQYF
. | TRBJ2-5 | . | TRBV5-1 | TGCGCCAGCAGCTTGGGCCCTCTCTACCAAGAGACCCAGTACTTC | CASSLGPLYQETQYF
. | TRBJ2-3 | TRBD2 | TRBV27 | TGTGCCAGCAGTTTATTGATGACTAGCGGGAGCACAGATACGCAGTATTTT | CASSLLMTSGSTDTQYF
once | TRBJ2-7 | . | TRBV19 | TGTGCCAGTAGCCGAAGCACAGCCTTCTACGAGCAGTACTTC | CASSRSTAFYEQYF
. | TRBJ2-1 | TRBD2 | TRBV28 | TGTGCCAGCGGAGCGGGAGAAGGGGGACGCGATGAGCAGTTCTTC | CASGAGEGGRDEQFF
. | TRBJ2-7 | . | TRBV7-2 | TGTGCCAGCAGCTTAGGGGGGGTAGGATCCTACGAGCAGTACTTC | CASSLGGVGSYEQYF
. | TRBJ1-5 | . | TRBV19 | TGTGCCAGCCGGGGGGGGGTGTATCGGCCCCAGCATTTT | CASRGGVYRPQHF
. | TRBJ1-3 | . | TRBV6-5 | TGTGCCAGCAGTTACTCGGGACTGGGATCCACCATATATTTT | CASSYSGLGSTIYF
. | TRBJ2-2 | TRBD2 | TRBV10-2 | TGCGCCAGCGCGGCGGGGGGGAACACCGGGGAGCTGTTTTTT | CASAAGGNTGELFF
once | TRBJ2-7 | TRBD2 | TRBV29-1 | TGCAGCGTTGAACTTCTAGCGGGAGGGGAGGCCTACGAGCAGTACTTC | CSVELLAGGEAYEQYF
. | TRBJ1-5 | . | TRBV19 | TGTGCCAGTACGTGGGGGGCCCGCTCGGATCAGCCCCAGCATTTT | CASTWGARSDQPQHF
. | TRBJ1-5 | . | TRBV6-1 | TGTGCCAGCAGTCGAGAGGGCATTAGCAATCAGCCCCAGCATTTT | CASSREGISNQPQHF
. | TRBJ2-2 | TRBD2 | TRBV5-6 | TGTGCCAGCAGCTTTTTAGCGGGAGGGATTACCGGGGAGCTGTTTTTT | CASSFLAGGITGELFF
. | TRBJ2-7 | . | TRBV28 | TGTGCCAGCAGTTTACCCTCAAACGGGATCTACGAGCAGTACTTC | CASSLPSNGIYEQYF
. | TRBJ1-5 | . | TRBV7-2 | TGTGCCAGCAGCGGAGCCGGGACAATAAGCAATCAGCCCCAGCATTTT | CASSGAGTISNQPQHF
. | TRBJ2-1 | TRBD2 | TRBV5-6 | TGTGCCACCAGGAGCGGGAGTGAGTACAATGAGCAGTTCTTC | CATRSGSEYNEQFF
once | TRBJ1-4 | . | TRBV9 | TGTGCCAGCAGCGTAGGTGTGGGAACAACTAATGAAAAACTGTTTTTT | CASSVGVGTTNEKLFF
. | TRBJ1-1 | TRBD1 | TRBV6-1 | TGTGCCAGCAGTGGGGGGACAGGGGTCCTGAACACTGAAGCTTTCTTT | CASSGGTGVLNTEAFF
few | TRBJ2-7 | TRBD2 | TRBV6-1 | TGTGCCAGCAAGGGGACTAGCGGGACCTACGAGCAGTACTTC | CASKGTSGTYEQYF
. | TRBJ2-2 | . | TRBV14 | TGTGCCAGCAGCCAGCAAGCGTACTGGAACACCGGGGAGCTGTTTTTT | CASSQQAYWNTGELFF
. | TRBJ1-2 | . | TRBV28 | TGTGCCAGCAGTTTAATTGGGATGCTAAACTATGGCTACACCTTC | CASSLIGMLNYGYTF
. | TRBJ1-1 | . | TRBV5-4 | TGTGCCAGCAGCACTCCGAACACTGAAGCTTTCTTT | CASSTPNTEAFF
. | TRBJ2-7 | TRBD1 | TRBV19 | TGTGCCAGTAGTAGGGCAGGGGGCACCTTATCCTACGAGCAGTACTTC | CASSRAGGTLSYEQYF
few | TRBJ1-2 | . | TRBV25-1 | TGTGCCAGCAGTGAATATAGGATGGGGCAGGGCAATGGCTACACCTTC | CASSEYRMGQGNGYTF
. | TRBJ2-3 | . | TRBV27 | TGTGCCAGCAGTTCGACCTTTAGCACAGATACGCAGTATTTT | CASSSTFSTDTQYF
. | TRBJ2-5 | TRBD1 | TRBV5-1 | TGCGCCAGCAGCTTGGGGGGACAGGATCGGGAGACCCAGTACTTC | CASSLGGQDRETQYF
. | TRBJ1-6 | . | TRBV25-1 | TGTGCCAGCAGTGAAGGGGAGAACTATAATTCACCCCTCCACTTT | CASSEGENYNSPLHF
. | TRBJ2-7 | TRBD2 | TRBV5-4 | TGTGCCAGCAGCTTGGTAGCCCTAGCGGGAGGGCTCTCCTACGAGCAGTACTTC | CASSLVALAGGLSYEQYF
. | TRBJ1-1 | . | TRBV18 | TGTGCCAGCTCACCACCGTGGGGGCTGAACACTGAAGCTTTCTTT | CASSPPWGLNTEAFF
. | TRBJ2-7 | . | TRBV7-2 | TGTGCCAGCAGCTTAGGCAGGGGTGGATTGGAGCAGTACTTC | CASSLGRGGLEQYF
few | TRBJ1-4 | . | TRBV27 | TGTGCCAGCAGTTCCCTTGCAGGGACTAATGAAAAACTGTTTTTT | CASSSLAGTNEKLFF
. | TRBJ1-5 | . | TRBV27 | TGTGCCAGCAGTTCTCCGGGGCCTAGCAATCAGCCCCAGCATTTT | CASSSPGPSNQPQHF
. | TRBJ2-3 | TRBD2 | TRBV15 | TGTGCCACCAGCGGCCGACTAGCGGGGCTTAGCACAGATACGCAGTATTTT | CATSGRLAGLSTDTQYF